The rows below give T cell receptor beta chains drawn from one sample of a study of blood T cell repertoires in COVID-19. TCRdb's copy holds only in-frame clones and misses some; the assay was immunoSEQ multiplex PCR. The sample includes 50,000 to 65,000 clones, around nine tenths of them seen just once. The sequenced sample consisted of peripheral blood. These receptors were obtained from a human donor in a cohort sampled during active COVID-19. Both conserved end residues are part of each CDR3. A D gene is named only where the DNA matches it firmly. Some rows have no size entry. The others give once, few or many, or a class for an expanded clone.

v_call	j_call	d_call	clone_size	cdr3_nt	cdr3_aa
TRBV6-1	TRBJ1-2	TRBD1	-	TGTGCCAGCAATGAACCGGGACAGGGGGTCCGGTACTATGGCTACACCTTC	CASNEPGQGVRYYGYTF
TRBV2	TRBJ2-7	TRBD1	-	TGTGCCAGCAGCCAAGGACAGGGCTACGAGCAGTACTTC	CASSQGQGYEQYF
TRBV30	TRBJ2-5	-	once	TGTGCCTTCTTGTTCGAGGGCCGAGAGACCCAGTACTTC	CAFLFEGRETQYF
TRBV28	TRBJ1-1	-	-	TGTGCCAGCACGCGAATTTTGAACACTGAAGCTTTCTTT	CASTRILNTEAFF
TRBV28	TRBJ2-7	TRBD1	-	TGTGCCAGCGGGCCCGGACAGGTTGGGGGCTACGAGCAGTACTTC	CASGPGQVGGYEQYF
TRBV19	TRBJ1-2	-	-	TGTGCCAGTAGTATAGGATCGAGAGGCTACACCTTC	CASSIGSRGYTF
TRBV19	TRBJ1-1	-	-	TGTGCCAGTAGTATCGACAGTTTAGAGGCTTTCTTT	CASSIDSLEAFF
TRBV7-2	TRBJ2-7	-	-	TGTGCCAGCAGCTCCCGTAGAGGTAGCGGCCTCTACTACGAGCAGTACTTC	CASSSRRGSGLYYEQYF
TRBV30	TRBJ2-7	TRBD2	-	TGTGCCTGGAGTCACACTAGCGGGAGGAGCGAGCAGTACTTC	CAWSHTSGRSEQYF
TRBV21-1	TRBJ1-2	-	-	TGTGCCAGCAGCAAAGACGGAGGGGATGGCTACACCTTC	CASSKDGGDGYTF
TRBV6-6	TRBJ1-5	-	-	TGTGCCAGCAGACGACCCGGGATGGCCAATCAGCCCCAGCATTTT	CASRRPGMANQPQHF
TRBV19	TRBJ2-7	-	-	TGTGCCAGTAGTACAAAGCAGGGGACGTACGAGCAGTACTTC	CASSTKQGTYEQYF
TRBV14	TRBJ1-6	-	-	TGTGCCAGCAGCCAAACGGGGAATTCACCCCTCCACTTT	CASSQTGNSPLHF
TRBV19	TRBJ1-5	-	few	TGTGCCAGTAGTCGTCAGGGTGGGGATCAGCCCCAGCATTTT	CASSRQGGDQPQHF
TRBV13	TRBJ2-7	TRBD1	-	TGTGCCAGCAGCTACCCCAACAGGGGGCCCTACGAGCAGTACTTC	CASSYPNRGPYEQYF
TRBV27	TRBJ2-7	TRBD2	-	TGTGCCAGCAGTCCTCGGGGGAGGGGCTCCTACGAGCAGTACTTC	CASSPRGRGSYEQYF
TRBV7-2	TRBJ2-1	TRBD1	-	TGTGCCAGCAGTTCCGGGACAGGCTCCTACAATGAGCAGTTCTTC	CASSSGTGSYNEQFF
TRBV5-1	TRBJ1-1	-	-	TGCGCCAGCAGCATCACAGGGATCTCCATGAACACTGAAGCTTTCTTT	CASSITGISMNTEAFF
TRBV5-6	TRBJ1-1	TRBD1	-	TGTGCCAGCAGCCAGAGGGGGCGGGACACTGAAGCTTTCTTT	CASSQRGRDTEAFF
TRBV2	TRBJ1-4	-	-	TGTGCCAGCAGTGAGCGAGGGGAAAAACTGTTTTTT	CASSERGEKLFF
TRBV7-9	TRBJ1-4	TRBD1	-	TGTGCCAGCAGCACTATCCTACAGGGGTCCCTTCGGGAAAAACTGTTTTTT	CASSTILQGSLREKLFF
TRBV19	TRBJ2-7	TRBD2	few	TGTGCCAGTAGTAGACTAGCGGGGGGACCCTACGAGCAGTACTTC	CASSRLAGGPYEQYF